A single T cell receptor beta chain is shown here with its context. Original methodology: Estimation of nucleated cell counts relied on the amplification of reference gene primers. Some clones are missing from TCRdb's copy, which holds only in-frame ones; the method was immunoSEQ multiplex PCR. That table gives V, J and clone size, and the DNA gave D and trimming. In the table there are 90,000 to 150,000 clones, over 75% of which are singletons. With 1 base clipped from V and 5 bases from J, the junction kept 1 base outside the gene matches. The CDR3 is 14 residues long. CDR1 and CDR2 from the germline V gene are LNHNV and YYDKDF (reference sequence). This record comes from a study of blood T cell repertoires in COVID-19. Study as a whole: Sources were T cells, B-cell-depleted T cells, or PBMCs; the material itself was cDNA or gDNA.

Material: peripheral blood. The receptor comes from an elderly man with acute or convalescent COVID-19. This chain joins TRBV15 and TRBJ2-1; 8 positions match TRBD1. CDR3 in amino acids: CATSRGQGHNEQFF. The CDR3 nucleotides read TGTGCCACCAGCAGAGGACAGGGGCACAATGAGCAGTTCTTC. Supplemented by reference TRBV15 and TRBJ2-1, the full variable domain reads DAMVIQNPRYQVTQFGKPVTLSCSQTLNHNVMYWYQQKSSQAPKLLFHYYDKDFNNEADTPDNFQSRRPNTSFCFLDIRSPGLGDTAMYLCATSRGQGHNEQFFGPGTRLTVL.